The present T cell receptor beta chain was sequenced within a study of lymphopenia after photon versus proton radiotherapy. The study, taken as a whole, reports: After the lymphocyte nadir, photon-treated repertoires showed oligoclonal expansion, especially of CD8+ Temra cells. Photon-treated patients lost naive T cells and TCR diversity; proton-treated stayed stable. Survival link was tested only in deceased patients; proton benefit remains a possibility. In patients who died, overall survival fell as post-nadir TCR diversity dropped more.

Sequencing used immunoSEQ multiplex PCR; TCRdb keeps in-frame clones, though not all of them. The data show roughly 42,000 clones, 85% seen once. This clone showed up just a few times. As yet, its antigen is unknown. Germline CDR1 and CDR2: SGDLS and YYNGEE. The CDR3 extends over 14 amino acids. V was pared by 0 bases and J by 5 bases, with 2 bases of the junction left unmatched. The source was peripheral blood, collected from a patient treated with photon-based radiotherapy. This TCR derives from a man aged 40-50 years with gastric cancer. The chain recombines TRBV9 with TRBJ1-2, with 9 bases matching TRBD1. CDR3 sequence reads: CASSVAGTGYGYTF. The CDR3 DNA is TGTGCCAGCAGCGTAGCAGGGACAGGGTATGGCTACACCTTC.